The 4 T cell receptor beta chains in this list originate from one sample, sequenced in a study of blood T cell repertoires in COVID-19. Using immunoSEQ multiplex PCR, the repertoire was profiled, and TCRdb retains in-frame clones only, with some absent. The data contain 85,000 to 130,000 clones, about 79% of them singletons. Input material: peripheral blood. These receptors were obtained from a woman of 80 years or more with active or convalescent COVID-19.

This rearrangement joins TRBV15 to TRBJ1-1, with D perhaps matching TRBD1 (6 bases). V was clipped by 5 bases and J by 1 base, with 14 bases between them. The V gene's germline CDR1 is LNHNV and CDR2 YYDKDF (reference sequence). This CDR3 region has 15 residues. For the CDR3, the DNA is TGTGCCACCAGCCGAGCTTACAGGGAGAACACTGAAGCTTTCTTT. Residues: CATSRAYRENTEAFF.

The gene calls are TRBV14 and TRBJ1-6, with D tentatively TRBD1 (6 bases). V was clipped by 4 bases and J by 9 bases, with 16 bases between them. This CDR3 contains 15 residues. CDR1 and CDR2 from the germline V gene are SGHDN and FVKESK. CDR3 nucleotides: TGTGCCAGCAGCCCGGCCGGGGTAGGGGGTTCACCCCTCCACTTT. Translated, it gives CASSPAGVGGSPLHF. Filled out from reference TRBV14 and TRBJ1-6, the complete variable domain reads EAGVTQFPSHSVIEKGQTVTLRCDPISGHDNLYWYRRVMGKEIKFLLHFVKESKQDESGMPNNRFLAERTGGTYSTLKVQPAELEDSGVYFCASSPAGVGGSPLHFGNGTRLTVT.

This chain joins TRBV18 and TRBJ1-5, with a tentative D call TRBD1 (5 bases). Germline V gene lookup returns CDR1 KGHSH and CDR2 LQKENI. Trimming left V 2 bases short and J 3 bases short, with 8 bases between. The CDR3 totals 14 residues. The CDR3, as DNA: TGTGCCAGCTCACCAATACAGGACAATCAGCCCCAGCATTTT. This encodes CASSPIQDNQPQHF.

This clone was found once. This chain uses TRBV28 with TRBJ2-7, with TRBD2 matching 9 bases. The CDR3 covers 15 residues. V was clipped by 7 bases and J by 6 bases; unmatched bases: 13. Germline loops: CDR1 MDHEN, CDR2 SYDVKM. Here the CDR3 DNA reads TGTGCCAGCACCTTAGCGGGAGATTCGACCCGCGAGCAGTACTTC. It yields the protein CASTLAGDSTREQYF.